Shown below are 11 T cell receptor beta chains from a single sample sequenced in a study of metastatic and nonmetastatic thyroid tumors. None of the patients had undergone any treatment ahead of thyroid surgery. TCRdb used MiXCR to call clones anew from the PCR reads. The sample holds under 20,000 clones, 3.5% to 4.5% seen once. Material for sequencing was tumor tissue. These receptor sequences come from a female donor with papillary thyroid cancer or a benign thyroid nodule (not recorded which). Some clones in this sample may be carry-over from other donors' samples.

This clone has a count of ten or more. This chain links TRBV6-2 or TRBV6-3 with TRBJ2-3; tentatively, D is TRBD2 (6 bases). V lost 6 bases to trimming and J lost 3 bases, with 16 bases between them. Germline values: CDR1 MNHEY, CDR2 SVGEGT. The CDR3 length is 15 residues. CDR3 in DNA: TGTGCCAGCAGACCCGGGAGTAGCGAGACAGATACGCAGTATTTT. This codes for CASRPGSSETDTQYF.

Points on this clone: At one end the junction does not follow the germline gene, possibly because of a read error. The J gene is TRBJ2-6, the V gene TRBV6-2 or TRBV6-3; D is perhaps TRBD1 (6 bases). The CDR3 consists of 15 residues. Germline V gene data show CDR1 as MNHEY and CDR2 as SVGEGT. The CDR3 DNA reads TGTGCCAGCAGTTGGAACAGGGATGGGGCCAACGTCCTGACCTTC. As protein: CASSWNRDGANVLTF.

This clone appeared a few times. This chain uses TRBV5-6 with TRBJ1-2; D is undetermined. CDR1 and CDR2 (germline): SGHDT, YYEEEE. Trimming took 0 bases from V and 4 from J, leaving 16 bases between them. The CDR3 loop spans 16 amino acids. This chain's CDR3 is CASSLGPVITIYGYTF. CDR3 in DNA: TGTGCCAGCAGCTTGGGACCGGTTATTACAATCTATGGCTACACCTTC.

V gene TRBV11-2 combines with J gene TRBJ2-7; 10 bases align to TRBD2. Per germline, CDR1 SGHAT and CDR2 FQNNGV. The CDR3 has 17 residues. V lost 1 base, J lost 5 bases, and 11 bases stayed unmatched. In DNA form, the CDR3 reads TGTGCCAGCAGCTTAGGAGCGGGAGGGCCCCTTTTGGACGAGCAGTACTTC. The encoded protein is CASSLGAGGPLLDEQYF.

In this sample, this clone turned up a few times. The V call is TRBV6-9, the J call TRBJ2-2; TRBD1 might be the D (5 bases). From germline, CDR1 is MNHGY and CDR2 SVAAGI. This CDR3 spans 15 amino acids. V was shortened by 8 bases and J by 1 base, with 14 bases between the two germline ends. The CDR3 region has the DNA TGTGCCAGCGTTTGGGGTACAGGGAACACCGGGGAGCTGTTTTTT. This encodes CASVWGTGNTGELFF.

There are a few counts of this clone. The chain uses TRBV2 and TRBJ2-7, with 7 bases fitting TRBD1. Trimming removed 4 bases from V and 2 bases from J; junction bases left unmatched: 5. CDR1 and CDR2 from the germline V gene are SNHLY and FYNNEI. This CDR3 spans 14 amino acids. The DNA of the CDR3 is TGTGCCAGCAGTGTTCCGGGACAGACCTACGAGCAGTACTTC. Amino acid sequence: CASSVPGQTYEQYF.

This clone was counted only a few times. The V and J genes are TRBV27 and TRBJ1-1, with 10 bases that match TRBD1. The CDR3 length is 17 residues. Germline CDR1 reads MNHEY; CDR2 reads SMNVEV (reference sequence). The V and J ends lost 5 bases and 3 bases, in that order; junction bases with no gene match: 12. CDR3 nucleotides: TGTGCCAGCAGTCCAGCATCCGGGGACAGGGGATACACTGAAGCTTTCTTT. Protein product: CASSPASGDRGYTEAFF.

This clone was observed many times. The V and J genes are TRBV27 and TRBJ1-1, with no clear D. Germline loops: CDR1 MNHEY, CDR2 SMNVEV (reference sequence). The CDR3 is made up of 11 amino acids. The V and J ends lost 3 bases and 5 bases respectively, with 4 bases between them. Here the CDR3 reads CASSFGTEAFF. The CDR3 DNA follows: TGTGCCAGCAGTTTTGGAACTGAAGCTTTCTTT.

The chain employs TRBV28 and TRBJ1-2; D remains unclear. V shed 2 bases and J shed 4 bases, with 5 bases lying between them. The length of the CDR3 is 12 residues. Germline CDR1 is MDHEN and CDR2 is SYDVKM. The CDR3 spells CASSLGSYGYTF. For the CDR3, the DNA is TGTGCCAGCAGTTTAGGCAGCTATGGCTACACCTTC.

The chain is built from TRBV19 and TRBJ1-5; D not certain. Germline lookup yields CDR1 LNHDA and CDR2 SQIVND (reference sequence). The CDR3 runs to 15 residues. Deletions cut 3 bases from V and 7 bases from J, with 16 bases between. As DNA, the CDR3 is TGTGCCAGTAGTATGAATCGCGGGGTCGGCCAGCCCCAGCATTTT. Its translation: CASSMNRGVGQPQHF.

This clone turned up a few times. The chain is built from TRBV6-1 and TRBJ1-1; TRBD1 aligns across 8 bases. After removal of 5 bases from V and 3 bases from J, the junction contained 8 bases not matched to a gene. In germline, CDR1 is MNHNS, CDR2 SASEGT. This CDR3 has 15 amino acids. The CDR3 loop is CASSFPGQGDTEAFF. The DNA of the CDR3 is TGTGCCAGCAGTTTCCCCGGACAGGGCGACACTGAAGCTTTCTTT.